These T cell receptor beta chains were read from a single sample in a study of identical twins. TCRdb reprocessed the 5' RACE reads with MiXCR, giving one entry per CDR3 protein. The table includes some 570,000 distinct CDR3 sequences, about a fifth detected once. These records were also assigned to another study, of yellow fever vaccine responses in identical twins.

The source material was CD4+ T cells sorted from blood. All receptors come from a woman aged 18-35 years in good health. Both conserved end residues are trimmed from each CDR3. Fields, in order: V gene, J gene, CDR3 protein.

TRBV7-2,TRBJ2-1,ASSVSGGREQF
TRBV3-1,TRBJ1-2,ASSHNDRDGYT
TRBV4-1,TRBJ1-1,ASSQPGAPNTEAF
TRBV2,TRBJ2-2,ASSLALRGLKPSTGELF
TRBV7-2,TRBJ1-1,ASSLFGLNTEAF
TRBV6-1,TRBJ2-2,ASAAARNTGELF
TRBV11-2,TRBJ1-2,ASSSTRIGSGYT
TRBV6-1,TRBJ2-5,ASSRITSQETQY
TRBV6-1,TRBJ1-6,ASSRQGGNSPLH
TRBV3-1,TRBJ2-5,ASSLYQGNEETQY
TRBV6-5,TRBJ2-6,ASSYGSSGANVLT
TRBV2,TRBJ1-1,ASTRDEMNTEAF
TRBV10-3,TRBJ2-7,AISEPLLASEQY
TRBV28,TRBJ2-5,ASSPPEPSRKETQY
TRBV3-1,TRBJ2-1,ASSPGLAVYNEQF
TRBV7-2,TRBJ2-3,ASSFLALHTDTQY
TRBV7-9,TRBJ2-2,ASSLYGGSDTGELF
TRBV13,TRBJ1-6,ASSARLGQSNSPLH
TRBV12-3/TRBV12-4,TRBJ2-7,ASSLGRGVHEQY
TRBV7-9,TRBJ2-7,ASSLPPGEQY
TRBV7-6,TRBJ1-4,ASSLTGDGEKLF
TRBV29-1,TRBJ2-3,SVAQGTDTQY
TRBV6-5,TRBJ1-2,ASSSGGPFGVYGYT
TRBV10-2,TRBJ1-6,ASSEGSSYNSPLH
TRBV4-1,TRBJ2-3,ASSQGTGASTDTQY
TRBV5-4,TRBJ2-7,ASSWDPTYEQY
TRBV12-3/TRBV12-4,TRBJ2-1,ASSLAGGSRNEQF
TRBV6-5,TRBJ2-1,ASSYLGTSYNEQF
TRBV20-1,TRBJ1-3,SARDGSGAVSGNTIY
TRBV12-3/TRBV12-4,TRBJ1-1,ASSSTDINTEAF
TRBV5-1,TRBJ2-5,ASSLGGSMNQETQY
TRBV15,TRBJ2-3,ATSRDRLRGGRDTQY
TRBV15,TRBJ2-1,ATMGRYNEQF
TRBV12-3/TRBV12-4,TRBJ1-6,ASRKSVSPLH
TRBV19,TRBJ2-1,ASSKGLAGEQF
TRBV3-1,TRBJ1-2,ASRQSGTGSYGYT
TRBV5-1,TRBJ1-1,ASSLVGSNTEAF
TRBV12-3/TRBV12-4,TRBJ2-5,ASRKNDGETQY
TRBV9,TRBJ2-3,ASSPHDPRDTQY
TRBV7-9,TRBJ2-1,ASSRSGTKDNEQF
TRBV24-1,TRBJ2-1,ATSDFRGWQF
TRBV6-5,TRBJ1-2,ASSNHLDRENGYT
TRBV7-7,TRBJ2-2,ASSFRSGLAANGELF
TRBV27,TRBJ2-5,ASSPALQETQY
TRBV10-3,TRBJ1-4,ATKSPVQGQHNEKLF
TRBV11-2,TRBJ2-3,ASSLVRREPTDTQY
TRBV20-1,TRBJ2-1,SATQGLAGSSSYNEQF
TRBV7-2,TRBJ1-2,ASSLLGGLTFYGYT
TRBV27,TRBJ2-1,ASGREIAGNEQF
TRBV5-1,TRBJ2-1,ASSLTQGYNEQF